This T cell receptor beta chain was identified during a study of T-cell reconstitution after alpha-beta-depleted transplantation in children. V lost 4 bases and J lost 2, with 22 bases in between. Germline assignment: CDR1 SGDLS and CDR2 YYNGEE. The CDR3 is made up of 17 amino acids. It was with unique molecular identifiers that the TCRbeta library was prepared. TCRdb ran MiXCR on the PCR reads and lists one entry per CDR3 protein. Here the sample spans 450,000 to 600,000 distinct CDR3 sequences, approximately 20% being singletons. J is TRBJ2-7 and V is TRBV9; maybe TRBD1 (6 bases). The material was PBMCs from the stem cell graft donor, obtained from the stem cell graft. The TCR originated in a human donor who donated a stem cell graft to a child with acute lymphoblastic leukemia. CDR3 sequence (DNA): TGTGCCAGCAGCCCAGCGGCTTACAGGGTAGCTGCCTACGAGCAGTACTTC. Its translation: CASSPAAYRVAAYEQYF.